This T cell receptor (beta chain) is from a study of cytomegalovirus exposure and HLA in healthy donors. Study-wide results and limits: The records held CMV serostatus as the only immune exposure information.

CDR3 length: 16 residues. Trimming shortened V by 0 bases and J by 7 bases, and 20 bases separated the two germline ends. CDR1 and CDR2 (germline): SGHRS, YFSETQ. About this clone itself: The antigen remains unidentified.

The PCR contained 60 Vbeta and 13 Jbeta primers. Generated by immunoSEQ multiplex PCR, the TCRdb table keeps only in-frame clones and is missing some. The sample contains roughly 100,000 clones, 83% of which appear only once. V and J are TRBV5-1 and TRBJ2-7; D perhaps matches TRBD2 (5 bases). The clonotype originates from a man between 18 and 35 years old in good health and CMV-seronegative. The sample comprised PBMCs. The CDR3 sequence is CASSLAGFLRAREQYF. DNA for the CDR3: TGCGCCAGCAGCTTGGCCGGGTTCCTGAGGGCCCGGGAGCAGTACTTC. The complete variable domain, with remaining parts taken from reference TRBV5-1 and TRBJ2-7, reads KAGVTQTPRYLIKTRGQQVTLSCSPISGHRSVSWYQQTPGQGLQFLFEYFSETQRNKGNFPGRFSGRQFSNSRSEMNVSTLELGDSALYLCASSLAGFLRAREQYFGPGTRLTVT.